The 23 T cell receptor beta chains below come from one sample, sequenced in a study of Ad26.COV2.S vaccination and SARS-CoV-2 variants. Here immunoSEQ multiplex PCR was the method, and the copy in TCRdb shows in-frame clones only, minus some. The sample holds about 350,000 clones, about 85% seen once. Treatment given: roughly 19 received Ad26.COV2.S at low or high dose, single or two shots; a few received placebo; per-sample allocation not given. Material that was analyzed had been drawn on day 63 after the first vaccine or placebo injection. This sample comprised peripheral blood, obtained in a trial of Ad26.COV2.S vaccine versus placebo. The receptors were sampled from a person aged 18-60 years who received the Ad26.COV2.S COVID-19 vaccine or a placebo.

This chain joins TRBV28 and TRBJ2-1; perhaps TRBD2 as D (5 bases). Germline V gene sequence: CDR1 MDHEN, CDR2 SYDVKM. CDR3 length: 18 amino acids. V lost 4 bases, J lost 2 bases, and 21 bases lay in between. The CDR3 sequence: CASSSFLLGAVTYNEQFF. For the CDR3, the DNA is TGTGCCAGCAGTTCCTTCCTGTTGGGAGCGGTCACCTACAATGAGCAGTTCTTC.

The chain uses TRBV11-2 and TRBJ2-5, with D perhaps TRBD1 (5 bases). Trimming cost V 3 bases and J 13 bases, with 15 bases left between them. CDR1 is SGHAT, CDR2 FQNNGV, per germline. The CDR3 spans 12 residues. CDR3 protein: CASSLDTGPLYF. The CDR3 DNA follows: TGTGCCAGCAGCTTGGACACAGGCCCGCTGTACTTC.

In this sample, this clone turned up many times. The CDR3 here is CASSVAYEQYF. For the CDR3, the DNA is TGTGCCAGCAGTGTGGCCTACGAGCAGTACTTC. The J gene is TRBJ2-7, the V gene TRBV2; D remains ambiguous. The CDR3 has 11 amino acids. Trimming removed 4 bases at V and 2 bases at J, with 3 bases between. CDR1 and CDR2 from the germline V gene are SNHLY and FYNNEI.

The chain couples TRBV11-3 to TRBJ1-5; no firm D call. V lost 4 bases and J lost 9, with 25 bases in between. Germline V gene lookup returns CDR1 SGHNT and CDR2 YENEEA. This CDR3 comprises 17 residues. The CDR3 DNA is TGTGCCAGCAGCTCCCCGCCCAGCGGGGTCCCTTTAATGCCCCAGCATTTT. Its translation is CASSSPPSGVPLMPQHF.

V usage is TRBV3-1 (or the pseudogene TRBV3-2) and J usage is TRBJ2-2, with D tentatively TRBD1 or TRBD2 (6 bases each). Germline V gene lookup returns CDR1 LGHDT and CDR2 YNNKEL (reference sequence). V was cut by 0 bases and J by 5 bases, with 16 bases left in between. CDR3 size: 17 residues. CDR3 sequence: CASSQDHGGLRTGELFF. The CDR3 nucleotides are TGTGCCAGCAGCCAAGATCATGGGGGGCTGAGAACCGGGGAGCTGTTTTTT.

This clone has a single count. V usage is TRBV18 and J usage is TRBJ1-1, with TRBD1 matching 7 bases. Germline CDR1 is KGHSH and CDR2 is LQKENI. The V segment lost 1 base and the J segment 3 bases; nucleotides outside the gene matches: 20. The CDR3 sequence is 20 residues long. CDR3 region: CASSPLARPPRGGSHTEAFF. CDR3 DNA: TGTGCCAGCTCACCACTCGCCCGCCCGCCCCGAGGGGGCAGCCACACTGAAGCTTTCTTT.

The chain uses TRBV18 and TRBJ1-3; no clear D. The V end was cut by 2 bases, the J end by 2 bases, with 10 bases between. The CDR3 runs 15 residues. Germline lookup yields CDR1 KGHSH and CDR2 LQKENI. The CDR3, as DNA: TGTGCCAGCTCACCATCGAGGAGTCCTGGAAACACCATATATTTT. This sequence encodes CASSPSRSPGNTIYF.

This chain links TRBV11-2 with TRBJ2-5; 8 bases agree with TRBD2. J lost 3 bases, V lost 5 bases, and 8 bases had no gene match. The CDR3 is 15 residues long. From germline, CDR1 is SGHAT and CDR2 FQNNGV. This CDR3 reads CASSPNSAGEETQYF. The CDR3 coding sequence is TGTGCCAGCAGCCCTAACTCAGCGGGGGAAGAGACCCAGTACTTC.

This chain links TRBV6-5 with TRBJ1-5; the match to TRBD1 covers 8 bases. After removal of 6 bases from V and 7 bases from J, the junction contained 8 bases not matched to a gene. CDR1 is MNHEY, CDR2 SVGAGI, per germline. The CDR3 runs 14 residues. The CDR3 sequence is CASSTTGGGQPQHF. The CDR3 coding sequence is TGTGCCAGCAGCACCACAGGGGGAGGACAGCCCCAGCATTTT.

V and J are TRBV4-3 and TRBJ2-3; D possibly corresponds to TRBD2 (5 bases). Germline V gives CDR1 LGHNA, CDR2 YSLEER. This CDR3 comprises 14 residues. V lost 7 bases and J 4 bases, leaving 15 bases between the germline ends. The CDR3 reads CASNKRLFADTQYF. The CDR3 coding sequence is TGCGCCAGCAACAAGAGACTATTCGCAGATACGCAGTATTTT.

The chain uses TRBV2 and TRBJ2-1; D perhaps matches TRBD2 (6 bases). Looked up from germline, CDR1 is SNHLY and CDR2 is FYNNEI. The CDR3 spans 15 residues. Trimming shortened V by 8 bases and J by 0 bases, and 14 bases separated the two germline ends. CDR3 region: CASGLAVSSYNEQFF. For the CDR3, the DNA is TGTGCCAGCGGATTAGCGGTGAGCTCCTACAATGAGCAGTTCTTC.

Of note for this clone: The sample holds other DNA sequences that translate to the same CDR3. This chain links TRBV5-1 with TRBJ2-7; TRBD2 agrees at 9 bases. The junction had 11 bases not matched to a gene; V was cut back by 4 bases and J by 0 bases. There are 17 residues in the CDR3. Germline V gene lookup returns CDR1 SGHRS and CDR2 YFSETQ. The CDR3 is CASSNGLSGGSSYEQYF. As DNA, the CDR3 is TGCGCCAGCAGCAACGGTCTGAGCGGGGGGAGCTCCTACGAGCAGTACTTC.

This clone showed up just once. The chain has TRBV25-1 and TRBJ2-1; 10 bases agree with TRBD1. CDR1 is MGHDK and CDR2 is SYGVNS in the germline V gene. Trimming at V came to 8 bases and at J to 4 bases, leaving 5 bases not matched to a gene. The CDR3 is made up of 14 amino acids. CDR3 in amino acids: CASADRGRYNEQFF. CDR3 nucleotides: TGTGCCAGCGCCGACAGGGGGCGTTACAATGAGCAGTTCTTC.

The chain has TRBV3-1 (or the pseudogene TRBV3-2) and TRBJ2-2; the D gene is possibly TRBD2 (5 bases). Germline CDR1 is LGHDT and CDR2 is YNNKEL (reference sequence). CDR3 length equals 14 residues. Trimming left V 5 bases short and J 5 bases short, with 12 bases between. The CDR3 nucleotides are TGTGCCAGCAGCTCCCGGACTGTGACCGGGGAGCTGTTTTTT. Amino acid sequence: CASSSRTVTGELFF.

The rearrangement links TRBV5-6 to TRBJ1-4; the D is unclear. The germline CDR1 and CDR2 sequences are SGHDT and YYEEEE. The CDR3 loop spans 14 amino acids. The V and J ends lost 4 bases and 4 bases respectively, with 11 bases between them. The CDR3 sequence is CASSPGRINEKLFF. CDR3 DNA sequence: TGTGCCAGCAGCCCAGGTCGAATTAATGAAAAACTGTTTTTT.

This clone was detected only a few times. This chain joins TRBV10-1 and TRBJ2-7; 9 nucleotides agree with TRBD1. CDR3 size: 16 residues. Germline trimming cut 5 bases from V and 3 bases from J; bases unmatched to any gene: 11. The germline V gene encodes CDR1 WNHNN and CDR2 SYGVQD (reference sequence). This CDR3 reads CASSHLPGQGIYEQYF. DNA for the CDR3: TGCGCCAGCAGTCACCTACCGGGACAGGGTATCTACGAGCAGTACTTC.

The chain joins TRBV6-1 to TRBJ1-2; no clear D. Trimming took 0 bases from V and 4 from J, leaving 12 bases between them. The CDR3 contains 15 residues. Germline CDR1 reads MNHNS; CDR2 reads SASEGT. The CDR3, as DNA: TGTGCCAGCAGTGAAGCTGCGATCGTGGGCTATGGCTACACCTTC. It codes for CASSEAAIVGYGYTF.

This clone was detected once. The V and J genes are TRBV27 and TRBJ2-1; possibly TRBD2 for D (7 bases). Looked up from germline, CDR1 is MNHEY and CDR2 is SMNVEV (reference sequence). The CDR3 has 16 amino acids. V lost 4 bases and J 0 bases, leaving 13 bases between the germline ends. CDR3 loop: CASSSPAGASYNEQFF. The CDR3 DNA reads TGTGCCAGCAGTTCTCCGGCGGGGGCCTCCTACAATGAGCAGTTCTTC.

The chain joins TRBV28 to TRBJ2-2, with 7 bases lining up with TRBD1. Germline V lookup: CDR1 MDHEN, CDR2 SYDVKM. V gave up 5 bases and J gave up 2 bases; unmatched junction bases: 5. CDR3 length: 15 residues. The CDR3 reads CASSVYRGNTGELFF. The CDR3 bases are TGTGCCAGCAGTGTCTACAGGGGAAACACCGGGGAGCTGTTTTTT. Full variable domain (rest looked up from reference TRBV28 and TRBJ2-2): DVKVTQSSRYLVKRTGEKVFLECVQDMDHENMFWYRQDPGLGLRLIYFSYDVKMKEKGDIPEGYSVSREKKERFSLILESASTNQTSMYLCASSVYRGNTGELFFGEGSRLTVL.

This clone showed up just a few times. The chain is built from TRBV7-9 and TRBJ2-6; D not resolved. The CDR3 length is 13 residues. Trimming removed 4 bases from V and 4 bases from J, with 5 bases in between. Germline CDR1 reads SEHNR; CDR2 reads FQNEAQ (reference sequence). CDR3 in amino acids: CASSSTGANVLTF. CDR3 nucleotide sequence: TGTGCCAGCAGCTCCACCGGGGCCAACGTCCTGACTTTC.

CDR3 in amino acids: CASSGQRGSPLHF. The CDR3 DNA sequence: TGTGCCAGCAGTGGACAAAGAGGGTCACCCCTCCACTTT. The rearrangement links TRBV6-4 to TRBJ1-6; D unclear. The germline V gene has CDR1 MRHNA and CDR2 SNTAGT. The CDR3 extends over 13 amino acids. With 4 bases removed from V and 10 bases from J, the gap between germline ends came to 11 bases.

The gene calls are TRBV7-2 and TRBJ2-3; the match to TRBD2 covers 11 bases. The CDR3 sequence is 14 residues long. V dropped 5 bases and J dropped 9; count of bases not matched to a gene: 7. Germline CDR1 is SGHTA and CDR2 is FQGNSA. The CDR3 DNA reads as TGTGCCAGCAGCCCTACTAGCGGGAGACAGACGCAGTATTTT. It encodes CASSPTSGRQTQYF.

The chain links TRBV28 to TRBJ1-3; D is perhaps TRBD1 (5 bases). Germline CDR1 reads MDHEN; CDR2 reads SYDVKM. The CDR3 has 15 residues. V lost 4 bases and J lost 4, with 14 bases in between. The CDR3 loop is CASSSRESGGNTIYF. The CDR3 region has the DNA TGTGCCAGCAGTTCCAGGGAGTCTGGAGGAAACACCATATATTTT.